Each of the 22 T cell receptor beta chains below was sequenced from the same sample in a study of T cells in Graves' hyperthyroidism and ophthalmopathy. TCR beta CDR3 sequences were amplified from RNA transcripts. Carried out on the TCR CDR3, a first-round RT-PCR used the HTBI primer set. MiXCR was run by TCRdb on the multiplex PCR reads, yielding one entry per CDR3 protein. This table holds just under 750,000 distinct CDR3 sequences, about a third found once. Sequenced: blood. Receptors originate from a woman in her thirties or forties with Graves' hyperthyroidism.

V and J are TRBV29-1 and TRBJ1-2; no clear D. V lost 4 bases to trimming and J lost 2 bases, with 11 bases between them. Germline loops: CDR1 SQVTM, CDR2 ANQGSEA. This CDR3 region has 13 residues. DNA of the CDR3: TGCAGCGTTGGCCCTAGCGGGAACTATGGCTACACCTTC. It specifies CSVGPSGNYGYTF.

Details on this clonotype: The conserved closing phenylalanine or tryptophan is absent in this CDR3, likely reflecting a read error. The chain recombines TRBV7-9 with TRBJ1-5, with D unclear. The V gene lost 5 bases and the J gene lost 6 bases, with 8 bases spanning the gap. The CDR3 consists of 12 residues. CDR1 and CDR2 from the germline V gene are SEHNR and FQNEAQ (reference sequence). The CDR3 coding sequence is TGTGCCAGCAGCCGAACCACTCAGCCCCAGCATCTT. Amino acids: CASSRTTQPQHL.

The V call is TRBV30, the J call TRBJ1-1; 8 bases fit TRBD1. This CDR3 has 13 residues. Trimming cost V 2 bases and J 9 bases; bases outside gene matches: 8. CDR1 and CDR2 (germline): GTSNPN, SVGIG (reference sequence). The CDR3 sequence: CAWSSGGINQAFF. CDR3 nucleotide sequence: TGTGCCTGGAGTTCAGGGGGCATAAACCAAGCTTTCTTT.

The CDR3 DNA is TGTGCCAGCAGCGAAATCGGGGGGAGCTCCTATAATTCACCCCTCCACTTT. Encoded protein: CASSEIGGSSYNSPLHF. The rearrangement joins TRBV13 to TRBJ1-6; D might be TRBD1 (5 bases). V shed 5 bases and J shed 0 bases, with 14 bases lying between them. CDR3 length equals 17 residues. Germline assignment: CDR1 PRHDT and CDR2 FYEKMQ (reference sequence).

This clonotype was observed once. V is TRBV5-1 and J is TRBJ1-2; the D is unclear. This CDR3 is built from 15 residues. CDR1 is SGHRS, CDR2 YFSETQ, per germline. Trimming took off 2 bases at V and 2 bases at J, with 13 bases between the two ends. Written as DNA, the CDR3 is TGCGCCAGCAGCTTAGGCAGGCAGCCCAACTATGGCTACACCTTC. It yields the protein CASSLGRQPNYGYTF.

The chain recombines TRBV10-3 with TRBJ2-4; the D is unclear. V was cut by 0 bases and J by 8 bases, with 14 bases left in between. Germline CDR1 reads ENHRY; CDR2 reads SYGVKD. The CDR3 runs to 15 residues. The CDR3 loop is CAISESGWGEDIQYF. The CDR3 nucleotides are TGTGCCATCAGTGAGTCAGGTTGGGGTGAGGACATTCAGTACTTC.

Note on this clonotype: A much larger clone differs by one base, so this may be a read error. The chain carries TRBV20-1 and TRBJ1-3, with TRBD1 matching over 7 bases. Germline V gives CDR1 DFQATT, CDR2 SNEGSKA (reference sequence). This CDR3 spans 12 amino acids. CDR3 loop: CSARGVGNTVYF. CDR3 DNA sequence: TGCAGCGCCAGGGGGGTCGGAAACACCGTATATTTT.

This clonotype has more than one count but fewer than ten. The chain couples TRBV25-1 to TRBJ2-7; the D is unclear. Germline V gene data show CDR1 as MGHDK and CDR2 as SYGVNS. The CDR3 totals 13 residues. The V end lost 1 base, the J end lost 3 bases, and 7 bases lay between the germline ends. CDR3 DNA sequence: TGTGCCAGCAGTGAATCCCCCAACTACGAGCAGTACTTC. This sequence encodes CASSESPNYEQYF.

This chain links TRBV25-1 with TRBJ2-5, with D perhaps matching TRBD2 (5 bases). The V end was cut by 0 bases, the J end by 2 bases, with 7 bases between. CDR1 MGHDK and CDR2 SYGVNS come from the germline V gene. The CDR3 has 14 residues. Here the CDR3 reads CASSEYGVQETQYF. The CDR3 DNA reads TGTGCCAGCAGTGAATACGGGGTTCAAGAGACCCAGTACTTC.

Remarks on this clonotype: One end of the junction fails to match germline, which may point to a read error. The CDR3 loop is CSAYREQAAIF. For the CDR3, the DNA is TGCAGTGCTTACCGGGAACAGGCCGCGATATTT. V usage is TRBV20-1 and J usage is TRBJ1-4; D might be TRBD1 (5 bases). This CDR3 contains 11 residues. Germline V gene data show CDR1 as DFQATT and CDR2 as SNEGSKA (reference sequence).

V is TRBV2 and J is TRBJ2-5; no firm D call. V was shortened by 9 bases and J by 5 bases, with 10 bases between the two germline ends. In germline, CDR1 is SNHLY, CDR2 FYNNEI. The CDR3 totals 11 residues. The CDR3 coding sequence is TGTGCCAGTCTCGGACGGGAGACCCAGTACTTC. Its translation is CASLGRETQYF. The variable domain in full, completed from reference TRBV2 and TRBJ2-5, reads EPEVTQTPSHQVTQMGQEVILRCVPISNHLYFYWYRQILGQKVEFLVSFYNNEISEKSEIFDDQFSVERPDGSNFTLKIRSTKLEDSAMYFCASLGRETQYFGPGTRLLVL.

This clonotype was observed many times. The chain is built from TRBV10-1 and TRBJ2-2, with D hard to call. Germline V lookup: CDR1 WNHNN, CDR2 SYGVQD (reference sequence). Trimming stripped 6 bases from V and 4 bases from J, with 18 bases between. There are 16 residues in the CDR3. CDR3 nucleotide sequence: TGCGCCAGCAGAGGCAGGTCCCTAAAGGGCACCGGGGAGCTGTTTTTT. Translation: CASRGRSLKGTGELFF.

The V gene is TRBV7-3, the J gene TRBJ1-2; D perhaps matches TRBD1 (6 bases). In germline, CDR1 is SGHTA, CDR2 FQGTGA. The V end was cut by 3 bases, the J end by 2 bases, with 16 bases between. This CDR3 is built from 16 residues. CDR3 nucleotide sequence: TGTGCCAGCAGCTTGTCTGGGGGCGGTTTAAACTATGGCTACACCTTC. Its protein product is CASSLSGGGLNYGYTF.

This chain links TRBV2 with TRBJ1-1; 11 nucleotides align to TRBD1. Germline lookup yields CDR1 SNHLY and CDR2 FYNNEI. This CDR3 has 14 amino acids. Trimming removed 4 bases from V and 7 bases from J; junction bases left unmatched: 5. The CDR3 DNA is TGTGCCAGCAGTGGGACAGGGGGCAAGGTTGAAGCTTTCTTT. It is translated as CASSGTGGKVEAFF.

This chain links TRBV25-1 with TRBJ1-2; D unclear. Trimming removed 6 bases from V and 8 bases from J, with 16 bases in between. CDR1 and CDR2 (germline): MGHDK, SYGVNS. The CDR3 totals 13 residues. The CDR3, as DNA: TGTGCCAGCAGGGACCTAATCGGTCGAGGCTACACCTTC. Translation gives CASRDLIGRGYTF.

The rearrangement links TRBV10-3 to TRBJ1-1, with D perhaps matching TRBD1 (5 bases). Germline V CDR1 and CDR2: ENHRY, SYGVKD. V gave up 5 bases and J gave up 2 bases, with 12 bases separating them. The CDR3 length is 14 residues. CDR3 region: CAISWGSANTEAFF. For the CDR3, the DNA is TGTGCCATCAGTTGGGGCAGCGCAAACACTGAAGCTTTCTTT.

This chain links TRBV20-1 with TRBJ1-2; weak D call: TRBD1 (5 bases). The length of the CDR3 is 11 residues. Germline loops: CDR1 DFQATT, CDR2 SNEGSKA (reference sequence). Trimming shortened V by 5 bases and J by 4 bases, and 8 bases separated the two germline ends. CDR3 amino acids: CSAWDGYGYTF. The CDR3 bases are TGCAGTGCTTGGGACGGCTATGGCTACACCTTC.

This clonotype was counted many times. The CDR3 bases are TGTGCCAGCAGTTCTTTCCCCTACGAGCAGTACTTC. Its translation: CASSSFPYEQYF. This chain links TRBV6-2 or TRBV6-3 with TRBJ2-7; the D is unclear. Trimming stripped 4 bases from V and 2 bases from J, with 6 bases between. CDR1 and CDR2 from the germline V gene are MNHEY and SVGEGT. This CDR3 is 12 amino acids long.

This clonotype has just a few counts. This chain connects TRBV12-5 to TRBJ1-1; tentative D call: TRBD1 (6 bases). The CDR3 has 15 residues. V was clipped by 2 bases and J by 5 bases, with 15 bases between them. Looked up from germline, CDR1 is LGHNT and CDR2 is FRNRAP. CDR3 protein: CASGLLRGEVTEAFF. The CDR3 nucleotides are TGTGCTAGTGGTTTGCTAAGGGGGGAGGTAACTGAAGCTTTCTTT.

This clonotype came up once. The chain recombines TRBV6-5 with TRBJ1-1; D is possibly TRBD1 (6 bases). The germline gives CDR1 MNHEY, CDR2 SVGAGI. Trimming took 4 bases from V and 9 from J, leaving 21 bases between them. CDR3 size: 15 residues. The CDR3 coding sequence is TGTGCCAGCAGTTTCCCGGGAAGGGGGGGCCTTAAAGCTTTCTTT. This codes for CASSFPGRGGLKAFF.

The chain has TRBV20-1 and TRBJ1-1; D gene unclear. CDR1 is DFQATT and CDR2 is SNEGSKA in the germline V gene (reference sequence). V gave up 6 bases and J gave up 1 base, with 12 bases separating them. The CDR3 covers 13 residues. CDR3 sequence (DNA): TGCAGTGCATCACTGAGGGAGAACACTGAAGCTTTCTTT. The encoded protein is CSASLRENTEAFF.

At least ten counts were recorded for this clonotype. The genes are TRBV10-1 and TRBJ2-7; D is perhaps TRBD2 (5 bases). Trimming shortened V by 4 bases and J by 9 bases, and 25 bases separated the two germline ends. The CDR3 sequence is 16 residues long. In germline, CDR1 is WNHNN, CDR2 SYGVQD (reference sequence). CDR3 residues: CASSVGSSGPSVAQYF. CDR3 bases: TGCGCCAGCAGTGTAGGATCCAGCGGACCTTCGGTAGCGCAGTACTTC.